This T cell receptor (beta chain) was identified during a study of post-analysis software for immune sequencing data. Study conclusions and caveats: Five or six TRBV segments, TRBV5-6, TRBV5-1 and TRBV20-1 among them, were found more frequent in patients than controls. Samples prepared in the same batch strongly co-clustered by F measure. Multiple sclerosis was associated with a significant reduction in normalized Chao1 diversity relative to controls.

This CDR3 has 13 amino acids. The V gene's germline CDR1 is SGHTA and CDR2 FQGNSA. Researchers reported that TCR beta cDNA libraries carried unique molecular identifiers. When about 0.85 to 11 million T cells were used, they gave approximately 450,000 cDNA molecules. TCRdb re-called the PCR reads with MiXCR, one entry per CDR3 protein. The sample lists some 800,000 distinct CDR3 sequences, about 43% seen once, with approximately 5% in the top ten. In the case of this clonotype: Its antigen is unknown. A read error may account for a junction end that differs from germline.

The chain recombines TRBV7-2 with TRBJ1-5; no clear D gene. This TCR was sampled from a girl aged 10 to 17 with multiple sclerosis. Specimen: blood. The CDR3 loop is CASSSIPQQLQHF. The CDR3 DNA reads TGTGCCAGCAGCTCCATACCCCAACAGCTCCAGCATTTT.